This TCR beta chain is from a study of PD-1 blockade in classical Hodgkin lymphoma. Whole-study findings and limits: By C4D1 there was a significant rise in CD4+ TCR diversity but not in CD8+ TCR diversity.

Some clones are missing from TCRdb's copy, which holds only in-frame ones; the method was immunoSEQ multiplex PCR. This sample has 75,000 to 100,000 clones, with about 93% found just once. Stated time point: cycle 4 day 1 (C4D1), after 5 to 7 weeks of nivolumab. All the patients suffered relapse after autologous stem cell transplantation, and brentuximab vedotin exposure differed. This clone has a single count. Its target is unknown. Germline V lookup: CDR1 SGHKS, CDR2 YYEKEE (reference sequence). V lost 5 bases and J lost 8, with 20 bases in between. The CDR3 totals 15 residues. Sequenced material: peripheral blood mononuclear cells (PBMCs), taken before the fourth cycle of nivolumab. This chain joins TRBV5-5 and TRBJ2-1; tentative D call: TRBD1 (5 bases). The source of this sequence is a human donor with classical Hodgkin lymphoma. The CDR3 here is CASSVTGAVVDEQFF. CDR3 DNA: TGTGCCAGCAGTGTGACTGGGGCCGTAGTTGATGAGCAGTTCTTC.